These T cell receptor beta chains were read from a single sample in a study of blood T cell repertoires in COVID-19. The assay was immunoSEQ multiplex PCR, and TCRdb's table has in-frame clones only and misses some. Found here are more than 100,000 clones, 79% of them singletons; the top ten hold under 5%. Sequenced sample: peripheral blood. The receptors derive from a woman of 80 years or more with acute or convalescent COVID-19. Each CDR3 is given with its conserved first and last residue. Each record gives: CDR3 DNA, CDR3 protein, D gene, J gene, V gene, CDR3 length, clone size. The D gene is left open where the match is weak. The size of a clone is reported for some rows only, either as once, few or many, or as a class for expanded clones.

TGTGCCAGCAGCTTAGACCCAGGGGGCGCGGGAGAAAAACTGTTTTTT,CASSLDPGGAGEKLFF,TRBD1,TRBJ1-4,TRBV7-2,16,once
TGTGCCTGGACCCTCCGGGGATTGAACACTGAAGCTTTCTTT,CAWTLRGLNTEAFF,-,TRBJ1-1,TRBV30,14,-
TGTGCCACCGCCCGGACAGCGAACACTGAAGCTTTCTTT,CATARTANTEAFF,-,TRBJ1-1,TRBV12-3/TRBV12-4,13,-
TGTGCCAGCAGCAGCACGGGAGACTATGGCTACACCTTC,CASSSTGDYGYTF,-,TRBJ1-2,TRBV7-2,13,-
TGTGCCAGCACCCCGGGACAGCGATCCTATGGCTACACCTTC,CASTPGQRSYGYTF,TRBD1,TRBJ1-2,TRBV6-5,14,few
TGCGCCAGCAGCTTGGTGGGGGGTCCTGATACGCAGTATTTT,CASSLVGGPDTQYF,-,TRBJ2-3,TRBV5-1,14,-
TGTGCCAGCAGTTTGAACAGGGAGCTGAACACTGAAGCTTTCTTT,CASSLNRELNTEAFF,-,TRBJ1-1,TRBV6-5,15,-
TGCGCCAGCAGCCAAGATCCGGGGGGTGGCTACACCTTC,CASSQDPGGGYTF,-,TRBJ1-2,TRBV4-3,13,-
TGTGCCAGCGATGGGGGCAGGGTCTCCCATCAAGAGACCCAGTACTTC,CASDGGRVSHQETQYF,-,TRBJ2-5,TRBV2,16,-
TGTGCCAGCAGCCCATCAGCAGCGGGTCCCTATGGCTACACCTTC,CASSPSAAGPYGYTF,-,TRBJ1-2,TRBV6-5,15,-
TGCGCCAGCAGCTTGCTAGCGGGGGGGCCTGCCGGGGAGCTGTTTTTT,CASSLLAGGPAGELFF,TRBD2,TRBJ2-2,TRBV5-1,16,few
TGTGCCAGCAGCCATCAGTGGAACACTGAAGCTTTCTTT,CASSHQWNTEAFF,-,TRBJ1-1,TRBV6-2/TRBV6-3,13,-
TGCAGCGTTGCCCACGCGAGCTCCTACAATGAGCAGTTCTTC,CSVAHASSYNEQFF,-,TRBJ2-1,TRBV29-1,14,-
TGTGCCAGCAGCTTAAGGGCAAATACGCAGTATTTT,CASSLRANTQYF,-,TRBJ2-3,TRBV7-3,12,-
TGTGCCACCAGTGCCCGCCGGGAGGGAAGCTCCTACAATGAGCAGTTCTTC,CATSARREGSSYNEQFF,TRBD2,TRBJ2-1,TRBV24-1,17,-
TGTGCCAGCAGTTACTTTGGCAGGGAGGGCTATGGCTACACCTTC,CASSYFGREGYGYTF,-,TRBJ1-2,TRBV6-5,15,-
TGCGCCAGCAGCTTCGCAGTCCCGGGACAGGGGGCATACTCTGGGGCCAACGTCCTGACTTTC,CASSFAVPGQGAYSGANVLTF,TRBD1,TRBJ2-6,TRBV5-1,21,-
TGTGCCAGCAGTATACAGGGGGCGGTTAGGTATGGCTACACCTTC,CASSIQGAVRYGYTF,TRBD1,TRBJ1-2,TRBV6-5,15,-
TGTGCCAGCCTGTGGGACAGGGGTACCGGGGAGCTGTTTTTT,CASLWDRGTGELFF,TRBD1,TRBJ2-2,TRBV2,14,few
TGTGCCAGCAGCTTAATTCGACAGGGGGCGGAGCAGTACTTC,CASSLIRQGAEQYF,TRBD1,TRBJ2-7,TRBV6-2/TRBV6-3,14,-
TGTGCCAGCAACAGGGAAGGGGATCGCAATCAGCCCCAGCATTTT,CASNREGDRNQPQHF,-,TRBJ1-5,TRBV2,15,-
TGTGCCAGTTCTCCGGGACAGGTTAGCAATCAGCCCCAGCATTTT,CASSPGQVSNQPQHF,TRBD1,TRBJ1-5,TRBV19,15,-
TGTGCCAGCTCACGTAGCGGAGCACAAGAGACCCAGTACTTC,CASSRSGAQETQYF,-,TRBJ2-5,TRBV18,14,-
TGTGCCAGCAGTTACTCGACAACCCAGTACTTC,CASSYSTTQYF,-,TRBJ2-5,TRBV6-2/TRBV6-3,11,-
TGTGCCAGCAGCTCTACAGGGGCATTAGCTACGCAGTATTTT,CASSSTGALATQYF,TRBD1,TRBJ2-3,TRBV13,14,-
TGTGCCACCAGTGACTCGGGGGGCGGGATCGCGAACACCGGGGAGCTGTTTTTT,CATSDSGGGIANTGELFF,-,TRBJ2-2,TRBV24-1,18,-
TGCAGCGTTAAAGGGACTAGCGGGGGGCCAAGTACGCAGTATTTT,CSVKGTSGGPSTQYF,TRBD2,TRBJ2-3,TRBV29-1,15,-
TGTGCCAGCAGTCCCTGGACTAGCGGGAAGTCGAATACGCAGTATTTT,CASSPWTSGKSNTQYF,TRBD2,TRBJ2-3,TRBV6-2/TRBV6-3,16,-
TGTGCCAGCAGCCCCCAAGGGCTAGCGAGCTCCTACAATGAGCAGTTCTTC,CASSPQGLASSYNEQFF,-,TRBJ2-1,TRBV3-1/TRBV3-2,17,-
TGTGCCAGCAGCTTGGATCCGGTCAACTCTGGAAACACCATATATTTT,CASSLDPVNSGNTIYF,-,TRBJ1-3,TRBV5-4,16,-
TGTGCTAGTGGCATATGGACAGGGGGGACCTATGGCTACACCTTC,CASGIWTGGTYGYTF,TRBD1,TRBJ1-2,TRBV12-5,15,-
TGTGCCAGCAGCCTGGGGACAGGGGGATACGAGCAGTACTTC,CASSLGTGGYEQYF,TRBD1,TRBJ2-7,TRBV11-1,14,-
TGTGCCAGCAGCTTGGGGACAGGGGGGGAAAAACTGTTTTTT,CASSLGTGGEKLFF,TRBD1,TRBJ1-4,TRBV5-8,14,-
TGTGCCAGCAGTTCCTGGACAGGGGTTTTGGATGGCTACACCTTC,CASSSWTGVLDGYTF,TRBD1,TRBJ1-2,TRBV6-6,15,few
TGTGCCAGCAGCTTGGGCCCCAGGGCAAAAGGGGGCGGCTACACCTTC,CASSLGPRAKGGGYTF,TRBD1,TRBJ1-2,TRBV5-6,16,-
TGTGCCAGCAGCTTATTAGCTGAAATGGAGACCCAGTACTTC,CASSLLAEMETQYF,-,TRBJ2-5,TRBV7-2,14,-
TGTGCCAGCAGCCTGGGACAGCGCGAAAAACTGTTTTTT,CASSLGQREKLFF,TRBD1,TRBJ1-4,TRBV2,13,few
TGTGCCACCAGTGAGGCGGGACGGACCATCTACAATGAGCAGTTCTTC,CATSEAGRTIYNEQFF,-,TRBJ2-1,TRBV24-1,16,-
TGCGCCAGCAGCCAAGATCGCATACAAGCCCGGGAATCCTACGAGCAGTACTTC,CASSQDRIQARESYEQYF,-,TRBJ2-7,TRBV4-1,18,-
TGTGCCAGCAGTCTAAACGGGATTCCTTACGAGCAGTACTTC,CASSLNGIPYEQYF,-,TRBJ2-7,TRBV6-2/TRBV6-3,14,-
TGTGCCAGTAGTACCCGACATGTTCAAGAGACCCAGTACTTC,CASSTRHVQETQYF,-,TRBJ2-5,TRBV19,14,-
TGTGCCAGCAGCTTGTTGGCTAGCATCGATACGCAGTATTTT,CASSLLASIDTQYF,-,TRBJ2-3,TRBV5-6,14,-
TGTGCCAGCAGTTGGGACTTCTCTGGAAACACCATATATTTT,CASSWDFSGNTIYF,-,TRBJ1-3,TRBV28,14,-
TGTGCCAGCAGCCAAGTGGCAGGAGGGGTTGGCGGCTACACCTTC,CASSQVAGGVGGYTF,-,TRBJ1-2,TRBV4-2,15,-
TGTGCCCGGCAGGGAAACAGTGGCTACACCTTC,CARQGNSGYTF,-,TRBJ1-2,TRBV30,11,few
TGTGCCAGCAGTCAAAGACAGGGGTGGAATCAGCCCCAGCATTTT,CASSQRQGWNQPQHF,TRBD1,TRBJ1-5,TRBV6-5,15,-
TGTGCCAGCAGTGAACTCGGGGGGGGAACCGGGGAGCTGTTTTTT,CASSELGGGTGELFF,TRBD2,TRBJ2-2,TRBV2,15,-
TGTGCCAGCAGCGTAGAAGGGGATAGCTACACCTTC,CASSVEGDSYTF,-,TRBJ1-2,TRBV9,12,-
TGTGCCAGTTTACGCGGTCTTTGGGACACTGAAGCTTTCTTT,CASLRGLWDTEAFF,-,TRBJ1-1,TRBV6-5,14,few
TGTGCCAGTAGTACTCAAGCCGGCAGGGCTGGGGCCAACGTCCTGACTTTC,CASSTQAGRAGANVLTF,-,TRBJ2-6,TRBV19,17,once
TGTGCCAGTAGTAAGGGAGGAACAGGGGCAGATACGCAGTATTTT,CASSKGGTGADTQYF,-,TRBJ2-3,TRBV19,15,-
TGTGCCAGCAGCCCAAGGGACAGGGGAGAAGAGACCCAGTACTTC,CASSPRDRGEETQYF,TRBD1,TRBJ2-5,TRBV7-2,15,-